Below are 2 T cell receptor beta chains sequenced from a single sample in a study of cytomegalovirus exposure and HLA in healthy donors. The PCR had 60 Vbeta and 13 Jbeta primers. Sequencing used immunoSEQ multiplex PCR; TCRdb keeps in-frame clones, though not all of them. The sample holds some 250,000 clones; 82% are singletons and the top ten take 5% to 6%. Sequencing was done on a sample of PBMCs. Receptor source: a woman aged 40 to 50 in good health and CMV-seropositive.

In its sample, this clone was seen once. This chain uses TRBV7-6 with TRBJ2-5, with 11 positions matching TRBD2. CDR3 length: 16 amino acids. CDR1 is SGHVS and CDR2 is FNYEAQ in the germline V gene. The V segment lost 2 bases and the J segment 3 bases; nucleotides outside the gene matches: 5. The CDR3, as DNA: TGTGCCAGCAGCTTATCTCGACTAGCGGGGAAAGAGACCCAGTACTTC. Translation: CASSLSRLAGKETQYF.

A remark on this clone: A junction boundary mismatches the germline segment, possibly from a read error. V is TRBV7-9 and J is TRBJ2-7; TRBD1 might be the D (6 bases). CDR1 and CDR2 from the germline V gene are SEHNR and FQNEAQ (reference sequence). This CDR3 comprises 13 residues. This CDR3 reads CSSSGQPPYEQYF. The CDR3, as DNA: TGTTCCAGCAGCGGACAGCCCCCCTACGAGCAGTACTTC.